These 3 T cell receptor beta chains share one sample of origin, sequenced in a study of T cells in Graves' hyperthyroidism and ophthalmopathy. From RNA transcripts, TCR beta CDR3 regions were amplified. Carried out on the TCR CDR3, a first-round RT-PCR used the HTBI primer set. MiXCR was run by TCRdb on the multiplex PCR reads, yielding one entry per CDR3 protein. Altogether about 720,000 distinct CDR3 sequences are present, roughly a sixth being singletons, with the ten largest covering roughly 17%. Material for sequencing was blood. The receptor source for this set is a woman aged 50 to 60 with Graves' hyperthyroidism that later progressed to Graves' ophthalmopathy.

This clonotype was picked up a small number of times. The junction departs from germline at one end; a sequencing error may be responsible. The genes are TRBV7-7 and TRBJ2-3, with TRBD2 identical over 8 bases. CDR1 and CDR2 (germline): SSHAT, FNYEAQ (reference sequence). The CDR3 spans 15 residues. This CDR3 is CASSLTRGGTDTQYF. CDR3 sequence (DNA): TGTGCTAGCAGCTTAACCCGGGGGGGAACAGATACGCAGTATTTT.

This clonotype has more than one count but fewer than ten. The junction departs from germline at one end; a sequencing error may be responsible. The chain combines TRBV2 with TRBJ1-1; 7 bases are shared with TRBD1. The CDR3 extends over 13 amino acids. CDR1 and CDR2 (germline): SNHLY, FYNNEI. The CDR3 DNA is TGTGCCAGTTCATTGACAGGGAACACTGGAGCTTTCTTT. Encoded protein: CASSLTGNTGAFF. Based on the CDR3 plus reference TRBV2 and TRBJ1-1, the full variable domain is EPEVTQTPSHQVTQMGQEVILRCVPISNHLYFYWYRQILGQKVEFLVSFYNNEISEKSEIFDDQFSVERPDGSNFTLKIRSTKLEDSAMYFCASSLTGNTGAFFGQGTRLTVV.

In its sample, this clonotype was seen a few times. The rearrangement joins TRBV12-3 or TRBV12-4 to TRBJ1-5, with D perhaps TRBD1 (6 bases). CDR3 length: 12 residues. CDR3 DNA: TGTGCTAGTAGGGGGAGCGATCAGCCCCAGCATTTT. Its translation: CASRGSDQPQHF.